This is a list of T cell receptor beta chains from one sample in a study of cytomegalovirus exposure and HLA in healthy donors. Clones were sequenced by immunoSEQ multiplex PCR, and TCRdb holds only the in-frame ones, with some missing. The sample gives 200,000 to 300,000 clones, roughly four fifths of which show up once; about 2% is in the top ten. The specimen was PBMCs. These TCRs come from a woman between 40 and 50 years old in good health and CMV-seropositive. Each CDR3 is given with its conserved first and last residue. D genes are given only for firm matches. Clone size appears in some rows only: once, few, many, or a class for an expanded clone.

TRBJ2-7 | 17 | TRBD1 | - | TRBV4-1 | TGCGCCAGCAGCCAAGATGTATCGGGACAGGGTCTCGACGAGCAGTACTTC | CASSQDVSGQGLDEQYF
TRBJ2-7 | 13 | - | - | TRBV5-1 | TGCGCCAGCAGCCCACAGGGCTCCTACGAGCAGTACTTC | CASSPQGSYEQYF
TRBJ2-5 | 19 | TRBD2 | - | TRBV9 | TGTGCCAGCAGCGAAGAGGCAGGGGTTAGCGGGAGGGCCCAAGAGACCCAGTACTTC | CASSEEAGVSGRAQETQYF
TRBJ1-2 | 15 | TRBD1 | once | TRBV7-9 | TGTTCCAGCAGCTTAGCACAGGGGGTTAACTATGGCTACACCTTC | CSSSLAQGVNYGYTF
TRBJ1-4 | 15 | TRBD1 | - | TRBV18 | TGTGCCAGCTCACCACGGGGACAGGGTTATGAAAAACTGTTTTTT | CASSPRGQGYEKLFF
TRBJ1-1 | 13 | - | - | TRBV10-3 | TGTGCCATCAGTGAGAACAGGGACACTGAAGCTTTCTTT | CAISENRDTEAFF
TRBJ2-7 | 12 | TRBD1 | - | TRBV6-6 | TGTGCCACCCGCCTAGGGGGCGACGAGCAGTACTTC | CATRLGGDEQYF
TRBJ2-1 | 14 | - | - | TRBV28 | TGTGCCAGCAGTTTACCCTATAATTACAATGAGCAGTTCTTC | CASSLPYNYNEQFF
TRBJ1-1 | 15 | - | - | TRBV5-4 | TGTGCCAGCAGTCGTTCGGGGAAAAGGGTTCTTGAAGCTTTCTTT | CASSRSGKRVLEAFF
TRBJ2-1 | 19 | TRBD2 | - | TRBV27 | TGTGCCAGCAGTTTCTCCGGGACTAGCGGGAATAAGCTGGGGAATGAGCAGTTCTTC | CASSFSGTSGNKLGNEQFF
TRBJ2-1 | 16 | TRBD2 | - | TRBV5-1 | TGCGCCAGCAGCCCACTAGCGTCCAAGACCTACAATGAGCAGTTCTTC | CASSPLASKTYNEQFF
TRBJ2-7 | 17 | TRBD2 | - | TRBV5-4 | TGTGCCAGCAGCCTCGGCGGGACTAGCGGGAGGGTAGGCGAGCAGTACTTC | CASSLGGTSGRVGEQYF
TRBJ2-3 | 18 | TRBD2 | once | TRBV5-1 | TGCGCCAGCAGCTTGGTAGGGACTAGCGTACCTAGCACAGATACGCAGTATTTT | CASSLVGTSVPSTDTQYF
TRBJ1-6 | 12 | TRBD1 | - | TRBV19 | TGTGCCAGCGGGACAGGGAATTCACCCCTCCACTTT | CASGTGNSPLHF
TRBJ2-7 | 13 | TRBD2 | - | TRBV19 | TGTGCCAGTAGTGGACTAGCGGGACACGAGCAGTACTTC | CASSGLAGHEQYF
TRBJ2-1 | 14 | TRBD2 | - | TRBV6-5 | TGTGCCAGCAGTTATCTAGCGGCGGGGGATGAGCAGTTCTTC | CASSYLAAGDEQFF
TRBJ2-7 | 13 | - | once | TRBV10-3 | TGTGCCATCAGCGGCTTCGCAGGTTACGAGCAGTACTTC | CAISGFAGYEQYF
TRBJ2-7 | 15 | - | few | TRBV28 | TGTGCCAGCAGAGACGGAGGTCCACCTGACTACGAGCAGTACTTC | CASRDGGPPDYEQYF